The present T cell receptor (beta chain) was sequenced within a study of identifying expanded T cells in peripheral blood. Study results and caveats: Clone count variance between roughly 2-week samples rose with total template count. Over approximately two and four weeks, about 17 and 20 clones changed, versus around 1.3 between replicates.

A remark on this clone: Its specificity is not known.

Collection occurred without any documented infections or immune events in donors. Repertoires were generated with immunoSEQ multiplex PCR, while TCRdb's copy carries only in-frame clones and drops some. The sample lists 51,000 or so clones; roughly 82% were seen once. The receptor comes from a person aged 18-70 years in good health. The sample consisted of blood.

This CDR3 is CSVAPLAGGNTIYF. For the CDR3, the DNA is TGCAGCGTTGCTCCTCTCGCGGGTGGAAACACCATATATTTT. This sequence joins TRBV29-1 and TRBJ1-3; D is unclear. With 4 bases removed from V and 3 bases from J, the gap between germline ends came to 13 bases. Looked up from germline, CDR1 is SQVTM and CDR2 is ANQGSEA. CDR3 length: 14 residues.